This TCR beta chain was recovered during a study of shared clonotypes between healthy human individuals. With respect to this clone: Its matching antigen is unknown.

Findings and limits, study-wide: Tissue TCR repertoires likely differ from these blood-only repertoires.

Germline V gene sequence: CDR1 MNHNS, CDR2 SASEGT. The CDR3 consists of 18 residues. With 1 base clipped from V and 3 bases from J, the junction kept 8 bases outside the gene matches. Only in-frame clones appear in the TCRdb table, and some are missing; sequencing was by immunoSEQ multiplex PCR. Of millions of clones in the sample, roughly 95% were seen once. The sequenced material came from naive CD4+ T cells sorted from blood. Stated subset: CD45RA+ positively selected. The chain carries TRBV6-1 and TRBJ2-3; 12 nucleotides match TRBD2. The TCR originated in a man aged 18 to 30 in good health. CDR3 DNA: TGTGCCAGCAGTGAAGAGCTAGCGGGGGGGCCGGGGACAGATACGCAGTATTTT. This codes for CASSEELAGGPGTDTQYF.